The text below deals with one TCR beta chain. Data came from immunoSEQ multiplex PCR; TCRdb stores just in-frame clones and leaves some out. The sample lists approximately 220,000 clones, around 85% occurring once. The record originates from a study of blood T cell repertoires in COVID-19. Turning to the study itself: There were acute and convalescent COVID-19 samples, and they came from the United States, Italy and Spain. Sample material is recorded as cDNA or gDNA derived from T cells, B-cell-depleted T cells, or PBMCs.

With 4 bases clipped from V and 2 bases from J, the junction kept 3 bases outside the gene matches. The V gene's germline CDR1 is SGHRS and CDR2 YFSETQ. The CDR3 contains 15 residues. The chain recombines TRBV5-1 with TRBJ2-1, with 10 bases fitting TRBD1. Input material: PBMCs or T cells enriched from blood (not recorded which). This receptor was taken from a man aged 40-55 years who had recovered from COVID-19. The CDR3 region is CASSPGTGAYNEQFF. In nucleotides, the CDR3 is TGCGCCAGCAGCCCCGGGACAGGGGCCTACAATGAGCAGTTCTTC.